A single sample gave rise to the 14 T cell receptor beta chains below, sequenced in a study of cytomegalovirus exposure and HLA in healthy donors. A multiplex PCR was run with 60 Vbeta primers and 13 Jbeta primers. Clones were sequenced by immunoSEQ multiplex PCR, and TCRdb holds only the in-frame ones, with some missing. The repertoire includes about 120,000 clones, approximately 84% of them detected once, and 3.5% to 4.5% sits in the top ten. Sequencing was done on a sample of PBMCs. All receptors come from a man aged 18 to 29 in good health and CMV-seropositive.

V usage is TRBV10-3 and J usage is TRBJ1-3; D is perhaps TRBD1 (5 bases). This CDR3 has 23 amino acids. Germline V gene sequence: CDR1 ENHRY, CDR2 SYGVKD. Trimming took off 6 bases at V and 2 bases at J, with 38 bases between the two ends. DNA for the CDR3: TGTGCCATCAGCGGTCCCCCTGCCAGTTTGGGGCAGGGCGTCCGGTACCCTGGAAACACCATATATTTT. This sequence encodes CAISGPPASLGQGVRYPGNTIYF.

The chain combines TRBV29-1 with TRBJ1-2, with a possible D match to TRBD1 (6 bases). The CDR3 extends over 11 amino acids. Trimming stripped 6 bases from V and 5 bases from J, with 10 bases between. The V gene's germline CDR1 is SQVTM and CDR2 ANQGSEA. CDR3 sequence (DNA): TGCAGCGTCACAGGGCGGTATGGCTACACCTTC. The encoded protein is CSVTGRYGYTF.

The chain is built from TRBV30 and TRBJ1-1, with a possible D match to TRBD1 (6 bases). The CDR3 totals 14 residues. V was shortened by 7 bases and J by 3 bases, with 18 bases between the two germline ends. Germline V gene lookup returns CDR1 GTSNPN and CDR2 SVGIG (reference sequence). CDR3 nucleotide sequence: TGTGCCTCTTGGGGGGGCAGGGGATACACTGAAGCTTTCTTT. This encodes CASWGGRGYTEAFF.

The chain couples TRBV5-1 to TRBJ2-1, with TRBD1 as a possible D gene (6 bases). CDR1 is SGHRS and CDR2 is YFSETQ in the germline V gene. V was cut by 0 bases and J by 6 bases, with 10 bases left in between. The CDR3 contains 14 residues. CDR3 region: CASSLGRGGNEQFF. The CDR3 nucleotides are TGCGCCAGCAGCTTGGGAAGAGGGGGCAATGAGCAGTTCTTC.

This clone came up a few times. This sequence joins TRBV19 and TRBJ2-6, with D unresolved. CDR3 length equals 16 residues. Germline V gene data show CDR1 as LNHDA and CDR2 as SQIVND (reference sequence). V was cut by 5 bases and J by 2 bases, with 13 bases left in between. The CDR3 DNA follows: TGTGCCAGTAGTCTAACCCCCACTCCTGGGGCCAACGTCCTGACTTTC. As protein: CASSLTPTPGANVLTF.

V usage is TRBV18 and J usage is TRBJ1-1, with TRBD1 identical over 7 bases. V was pared by 6 bases and J by 5 bases, with 9 bases of the junction left unmatched. Germline lookup yields CDR1 KGHSH and CDR2 LQKENI. The CDR3 sequence is 14 residues long. CDR3 nucleotides: TGTGCCAGCTCCCTTAAACAGGGGAAAACTGAAGCTTTCTTT. It translates to CASSLKQGKTEAFF.

This clone has only one observation. CDR3 sequence: CASSEGSQPQHF. The CDR3 DNA reads as TGTGCCAGCAGTGAAGGGAGTCAGCCCCAGCATTTT. The V and J genes are TRBV25-1 and TRBJ1-5; D is ambiguous. This CDR3 has 12 residues. V was cut by 2 bases and J by 6 bases, with 5 bases left in between. From germline, CDR1 is MGHDK and CDR2 SYGVNS.

The chain uses TRBV2 and TRBJ2-7, with 7 nucleotides matching TRBD2. Trimming took 5 bases from V and 0 from J; bases not matched to a gene: 7. The CDR3 is 15 residues long. The germline gives CDR1 SNHLY, CDR2 FYNNEI. The CDR3 nucleotides read TGTGCCAGCAGTCGGGGACTATCTAGCTCCTACGAGCAGTACTTC. This sequence encodes CASSRGLSSSYEQYF.

As concerns this clone: An end of the junction differs from the germline gene, which may be a read error. Other DNA sequences from this sample encode an identical CDR3 as well. The rearrangement links TRBV4-3 to TRBJ2-2; D is possibly TRBD2 (5 bases). CDR3 size: 15 residues. Germline CDR1 reads LGHNA; CDR2 reads YSLEER. CDR3 region: CASSPYQTGTGELFF. Here the CDR3 DNA reads TGCGCCAGCAGCCCGTACCAGACTGGCACCGGGGAGCTGTTTTTC.

The rearrangement links TRBV18 to TRBJ1-6, with D possibly matching TRBD1 (6 bases). This CDR3 region has 17 residues. From germline, CDR1 is KGHSH and CDR2 LQKENI. Trimming took 3 bases from V and 0 from J, leaving 12 bases between them. The CDR3 DNA reads as TGTGCCAGCTCACCTAGGACAGCTCACTCCTATAATTCACCCCTCCACTTT. As protein: CASSPRTAHSYNSPLHF.

The chain combines TRBV5-1 with TRBJ1-1, with D maybe TRBD1 (5 bases). V was trimmed by 0 bases and J by 0 bases, leaving 6 bases between them. The CDR3 runs 14 residues. CDR1 is SGHRS and CDR2 is YFSETQ in the germline V gene. CDR3 in DNA: TGCGCCAGCAGCTTGGACAGGATGAACACTGAAGCTTTCTTT. This codes for CASSLDRMNTEAFF.

This chain joins TRBV10-1 and TRBJ2-3; no clear D gene. The CDR3 loop spans 13 amino acids. Germline V gene data show CDR1 as WNHNN and CDR2 as SYGVQD (reference sequence). The ends were cut back, 0 bases at V and 4 bases at J, with 5 bases in the middle. The CDR3 bases are TGCGCCAGCAGTGAGTCCCCATCAGATACGCAGTATTTT. It yields the protein CASSESPSDTQYF.

The gene calls are TRBV7-9 and TRBJ2-7; D is possibly TRBD1 (5 bases). Trimming pared 1 base from V and 0 bases from J, leaving 10 bases between. Germline lookup yields CDR1 SEHNR and CDR2 FQNEAQ (reference sequence). This CDR3 is 15 amino acids long. CDR3 DNA: TGTGCCAGCAGCTTAGTGGACACCAACTCCTACGAGCAGTACTTC. Amino acids: CASSLVDTNSYEQYF.

This sequence joins TRBV10-3 and TRBJ2-1; 7 bases match TRBD1. CDR1 is ENHRY, CDR2 SYGVKD, per germline. The CDR3 is made up of 13 amino acids. V shed 10 bases, J shed 7 bases, and the junction held 10 bases outside the gene matches. The CDR3 sequence is CATQTGSSNEQFF. CDR3 DNA: TGTGCCACTCAGACAGGGTCATCAAATGAGCAGTTCTTC.